A single sample gave rise to the 27 T cell receptor beta chains below, sequenced in a study of blood T cells in healthy people across ages. Sample-barcoded 5' priming and a J-beta primer mix drove a second PCR of roughly 6 to 12 cycles. TCRdb re-called the 5' RACE reads with MiXCR, one entry per CDR3 protein. This sample has fewer than 1,200,000 distinct CDR3 sequences; under 30% occur once, and the top ten carry around 0.7%. These same data were also listed under a study on T cells of mothers and their children.

Sample: blood. Receptors were obtained from a girl aged 2 to 9 in good health.

This clonotype was seen a few times. The chain recombines TRBV6-2 or TRBV6-3 with TRBJ1-5, with D unclear. Germline V CDR1 and CDR2: MNHEY, SVGEGT. Trimming left V 6 bases short and J 7 bases short, with 13 bases between. The CDR3 spans 13 residues. The CDR3 DNA is TGTGCCAGCAGCCCGGACGGTTCGCAGCCCCAGCATTTT. It encodes CASSPDGSQPQHF.

This rearrangement joins TRBV6-2 or TRBV6-3 to TRBJ1-1, with a tentative D call TRBD1 (6 bases). The CDR3 contains 13 residues. The germline CDR1 and CDR2 sequences are MNHEY and SVGEGT. The ends were cut back, 6 bases at V and 11 bases at J, with 19 bases in the middle. The CDR3: CASRPTQQGRAFF. The CDR3 DNA follows: TGTGCCAGCAGACCAACGCAACAGGGTAGGGCTTTCTTT.

J is TRBJ1-2 and V is TRBV29-1, with unresolved D. Germline V gene sequence: CDR1 SQVTM, CDR2 ANQGSEA. V was trimmed by 4 bases and J by 6 bases, leaving 24 bases between them. The CDR3 has 16 residues. As DNA, the CDR3 is TGCAGCGTTGGAGCTCCCCGGGGAGAGTTGGGAGATGGCTACACCTTC. Translating it yields CSVGAPRGELGDGYTF.

A few counts support this clonotype. The genes are TRBV7-9 and TRBJ2-5; TRBD2 agrees at 7 bases. Germline V lookup: CDR1 SEHNR, CDR2 FQNEAQ (reference sequence). The CDR3 is 16 residues long. V was pared by 6 bases and J by 5 bases, with 15 bases of the junction left unmatched. The CDR3 loop is CASRGGSKTPVETQYF. The DNA of the CDR3 is TGTGCCAGCAGGGGGGGGTCTAAGACCCCGGTGGAGACCCAGTACTTC.

This clonotype was seen only a few times. J is TRBJ1-6 and V is TRBV12-3 or TRBV12-4; D is unclear. This CDR3 contains 12 residues. Trimming pared 4 bases from V and 8 bases from J, leaving 6 bases between. This CDR3 reads CASSYTDSPLHF. In DNA form, the CDR3 reads TGTGCCAGCAGTTACACGGATTCACCCCTCCACTTT.

This clonotype turned up a few times. The chain carries TRBV12-3 or TRBV12-4 and TRBJ1-2, with 7 bases that match TRBD1. J gave up 12 bases and V 5 bases, and 12 bases lay outside the gene matches. The CDR3 length is 13 residues. CDR3 coding DNA: TGTGCCAGCAGTCCAAGGACAGGCGGCGAAAACACCTTC. Encoded protein: CASSPRTGGENTF.

This clonotype was counted between two and nine times. The chain has TRBV29-1 and TRBJ2-2; 7 bases align to TRBD1. With V trimmed by 4 bases and J by 3 bases, 2 bases remained unmatched. Germline assignment: CDR1 SQVTM and CDR2 ANQGSEA. CDR3 length: 13 amino acids. The CDR3 loop reads CSVVQGDTGELFF. CDR3 nucleotide sequence: TGCAGCGTTGTTCAGGGGGACACCGGGGAGCTGTTTTTT.

This clonotype was detected only a few times. CDR3 amino acids: CASSLGHGYEQYF. The DNA for the CDR3 is TGTGCCAGCAGCCTGGGACACGGATACGAGCAGTACTTC. The J gene is TRBJ2-5, the V gene TRBV11-2; TRBD1 is a possible D gene (6 bases). The J call could be wrong; TRBJ2-7 is a better fit for the DNA end. Germline V gene sequence: CDR1 SGHAT, CDR2 FQNNGV. The CDR3 length is 13 residues.

This clonotype has only a few counts. A much larger clonotype is one base distant, so this may be a read error. The chain joins TRBV7-3 to TRBJ2-2; 9 bases are shared with TRBD2. The CDR3 consists of 16 residues. Germline-derived CDR1 and CDR2 are SGHTA and FQGTGA. The CDR3 loop is CTSSLLAGANTGELFF. CDR3 DNA sequence: TGTACCAGCAGCCTATTAGCGGGGGCGAACACCGGGGAGCTGTTTTTT.

This clonotype has a handful of counts. This chain connects TRBV6-5 to TRBJ2-3; D is perhaps TRBD2 (5 bases). Germline CDR1 reads MNHEY; CDR2 reads SVGAGI. The CDR3 covers 16 residues. The germline V and J ends were trimmed by 2 bases and 10 bases, with 22 bases remaining between them. The CDR3 is CASSYPSRGPAVSQYF. In nucleotides, the CDR3 is TGTGCCAGCAGTTACCCGAGCCGGGGTCCCGCTGTTTCGCAGTATTTT.

This clonotype has more than one count but fewer than ten. The chain carries TRBV2 and TRBJ2-5; 12 positions match TRBD2. The assigned J gene may be wrong: the sequence end matches TRBJ2-1 better. The germline V gene encodes CDR1 SNHLY and CDR2 FYNNEI. CDR3 length: 14 amino acids. In DNA form, the CDR3 reads TGTGCCAGCCAAGGACTAGCGGGATACAATGAGCAGTTCTTC. This sequence encodes CASQGLAGYNEQFF.

The chain links TRBV20-1 to TRBJ2-5, with a tentative D call TRBD2 (6 bases). Deletions cut 0 bases from V and 1 base from J, with 12 bases between. The CDR3 length is 15 residues. Germline loops: CDR1 DFQATT, CDR2 SNEGSKA (reference sequence). The CDR3 nucleotides are TGCAGTGCTAGAGAAGTTGCGGGGACCCAAGAGACCCAGTACTTC. Its translation: CSAREVAGTQETQYF.

The chain joins TRBV6-5 to TRBJ2-5; D tentatively fits TRBD1 or TRBD2 (5 bases each). The DNA end is a closer match to TRBJ2-1, so the J assignment may be wrong. CDR3 size: 15 residues. Germline V CDR1 and CDR2: MNHEY, SVGAGI. The CDR3 sequence: CASSLDSAHPGEQFF. CDR3 coding DNA: TGTGCCAGCAGCCTAGACAGCGCCCACCCGGGGGAGCAGTTCTTC.

This clonotype was seen only a few times. The V call is TRBV28, the J call TRBJ2-2; D is uncertain. From germline, CDR1 is MDHEN and CDR2 SYDVKM. This CDR3 has 15 residues. V was shortened by 7 bases and J by 0 bases, with 12 bases between the two germline ends. The chain's CDR3 is CASIADGTNTGELFF. In DNA, the CDR3 is TGTGCCAGCATCGCGGACGGAACGAACACCGGGGAGCTGTTTTTT.

The chain is built from TRBV7-9 and TRBJ1-1, with D possibly being TRBD1 (5 bases). The length of the CDR3 is 15 residues. The ends were cut back, 4 bases at V and 3 bases at J, with 15 bases in the middle. CDR1 and CDR2 (germline): SEHNR, FQNEAQ (reference sequence). CDR3 sequence: CASSSGGGGYTEAFF. The DNA of the CDR3 is TGTGCCAGCAGCTCCGGGGGGGGTGGGTACACTGAAGCTTTCTTT.

CDR3: CASSVWGGLETQYF. CDR3 DNA: TGTGCCAGCAGCGTATGGGGGGGGTTAGAGACCCAGTACTTC. V gene TRBV9 combines with J gene TRBJ2-5; 7 bases map to TRBD2. V was clipped by 1 base and J by 4 bases; unmatched bases: 4. Per the germline V gene, CDR1 is SGDLS and CDR2 is YYNGEE. This CDR3 is built from 14 residues.

The chain joins TRBV2 to TRBJ2-5, with D maybe TRBD2 (6 bases). The last part of the DNA fits TRBJ2-1 better; the J call may be wrong. Germline V CDR1 and CDR2: SNHLY, FYNNEI. The CDR3 consists of 12 residues. The CDR3 nucleotides are TGTGCCAGGTTGGGACTGCTCCATGAGCAGTTCTTC. Translating it yields CARLGLLHEQFF.

This clonotype has ten or more counts. V is TRBV7-3 and J is TRBJ2-5; no firm D call. The CDR3 sequence is 14 residues long. Trimming pared 0 bases from V and 5 bases from J, leaving 10 bases between. Germline lookup yields CDR1 SGHTA and CDR2 FQGTGA. In DNA form, the CDR3 reads TGTGCCAGCAGCTTAACAGGGTCTGGGGAGACCCAGTACTTC. This codes for CASSLTGSGETQYF.

This clonotype was picked up a small number of times. The chain joins TRBV4-1 to TRBJ1-1; 8 nucleotides agree with TRBD1. Per the germline V gene, CDR1 is MGHRA and CDR2 is YSYEKL. The CDR3 runs to 14 residues. After removal of 0 bases from V and 7 bases from J, the junction contained 4 bases not matched to a gene. The chain's CDR3 is CASSQETGGSEAFF. CDR3 sequence (DNA): TGCGCCAGCAGCCAAGAAACAGGGGGAAGTGAAGCTTTCTTT.

Only a few counts were recorded for this clonotype. This sequence joins TRBV4-2 and TRBJ2-5; no firm D call. The germline V and J ends were trimmed by 1 base and 5 bases, with 14 bases remaining between them. The CDR3 covers 15 residues. Germline loops: CDR1 LGHNA, CDR2 YNFKEQ. The chain's CDR3 is CASSQVSDGGETQYF. CDR3 in DNA: TGTGCCAGCAGCCAAGTATCGGACGGTGGGGAGACCCAGTACTTC.

The rearrangement joins TRBV10-3 to TRBJ1-6; TRBD1 matches at 8 bases. This CDR3 is built from 14 residues. Per the germline V gene, CDR1 is ENHRY and CDR2 is SYGVKD. Germline trimming cut 6 bases from V and 9 bases from J; bases unmatched to any gene: 7. CDR3 bases: TGTGCCATCAGGCCGGGACAGGAGGCTTCACCCCTCCACTTT. This gives the protein CAIRPGQEASPLHF.

The V gene is TRBV4-2, the J gene TRBJ2-5, with a possible D match to TRBD2 (6 bases). CDR1 is LGHNA and CDR2 is YNFKEQ in the germline V gene. The CDR3 is 11 amino acids. Trimming left V 3 bases short and J 13 bases short, with 12 bases between. CDR3 residues: CASSHQGLLYF. CDR3 bases: TGTGCCAGCAGCCATCAGGGACTGTTGTACTTC.

The chain uses TRBV20-1 and TRBJ2-5, with D perhaps TRBD1 (6 bases). The V gene's germline CDR1 is DFQATT and CDR2 SNEGSKA (reference sequence). The length of the CDR3 is 14 residues. Trimming stripped 6 bases from V and 0 bases from J, with 14 bases between. CDR3 sequence reads: CSALDTGYQETQYF. Here the CDR3 DNA reads TGCAGTGCCCTGGACACAGGGTACCAAGAGACCCAGTACTTC.

The chain uses TRBV28 and TRBJ2-5, with a tentative D call TRBD2 (7 bases). V was cut by 7 bases and J by 1 base, with 13 bases left in between. Per germline, CDR1 MDHEN and CDR2 SYDVKM. The CDR3 consists of 14 residues. The CDR3: CASKEGEGQETQYF. CDR3 bases: TGTGCCAGCAAAGAGGGGGAGGGCCAAGAGACCCAGTACTTC.

Worth noting for this clonotype: A junction end diverges from the germline sequence, so it may reflect a read error. V is TRBV7-2 and J is TRBJ2-3; the match to TRBD1 covers 9 bases. Germline CDR1 is SGHTA and CDR2 is FQGNSA. This CDR3 region has 13 residues. CDR3 loop: CASSLAVGTGKYF. The CDR3 bases are TGTGCCAGCAGCCTAGCCGTTGGGACAGGGAAGTATTTT.

About this clonotype itself: One end of the junction fails to match germline, which may point to a read error. The gene calls are TRBV3-1 and TRBJ2-5; D may be TRBD2 (5 bases). The germline V gene has CDR1 LGHDT and CDR2 YNNKEL (reference sequence). The CDR3 extends over 13 amino acids. In DNA form, the CDR3 reads TGTGCCAGCAGCCAAGAGGAGTGGGAGACTCAGTACTTC. The encoded protein is CASSQEEWETQYF.

In its sample, this clonotype was seen a few times. The chain uses TRBV4-3 and TRBJ2-7; D may be TRBD2 (6 bases). The germline V and J ends were trimmed by 0 bases and 4 bases, with 16 bases remaining between them. This CDR3 contains 16 residues. Germline V gene data show CDR1 as LGHNA and CDR2 as YSLEER. CDR3 in DNA: TGCGCCAGCAGCCAAGATCCCGTGGGGGAGGTTTACGAGCAGTACTTC. This encodes CASSQDPVGEVYEQYF.